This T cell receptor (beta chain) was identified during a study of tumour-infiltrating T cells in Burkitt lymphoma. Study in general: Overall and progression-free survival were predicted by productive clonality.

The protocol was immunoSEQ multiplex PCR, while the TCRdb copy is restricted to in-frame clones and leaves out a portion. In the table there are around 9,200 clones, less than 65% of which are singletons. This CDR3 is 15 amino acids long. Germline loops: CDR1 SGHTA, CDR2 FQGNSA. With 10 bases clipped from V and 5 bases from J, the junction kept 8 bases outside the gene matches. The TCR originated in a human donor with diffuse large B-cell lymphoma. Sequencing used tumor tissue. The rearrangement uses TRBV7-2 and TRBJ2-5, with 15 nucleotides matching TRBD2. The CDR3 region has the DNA TGTGCCACACCGGGACTAGCGGGGGGTAGGGAGACCCAGTACTTC. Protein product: CATPGLAGGRETQYF. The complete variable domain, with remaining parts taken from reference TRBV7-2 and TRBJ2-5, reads GAGVSQSPSNKVTEKGKDVELRCDPISGHTALYWYRQSLGQGLEFLIYFQGNSAPDKSGLPSDRFSAERTGGSVSTLTIQRTQQEDSAVYLCATPGLAGGRETQYFGPGTRLLVL.